Included here is one T cell receptor beta chain sequence, with context. This record belongs to a study of cytomegalovirus exposure and HLA in healthy donors. PCR involved 60 Vbeta and 13 Jbeta primers. The data were produced by immunoSEQ multiplex PCR, yet TCRdb's version contains in-frame clones alone and is incomplete. This sample has 70,000 to 100,000 clones, with about 80% found just once. The sequence came from a man aged 50 to 59 in good health and CMV-seropositive. Sequenced input: PBMCs.

In nucleotides, the CDR3 is TGTGCCAGCTCAGAGGCAGCAACCGGGGAGCTGTTTTTT. Translating gives CASSEAATGELFF. The chain couples TRBV18 to TRBJ2-2; D is unclear. CDR3 size: 13 residues. Germline CDR1 reads KGHSH; CDR2 reads LQKENI. V dropped 5 bases and J dropped 5 bases, with 9 bases sitting between them.